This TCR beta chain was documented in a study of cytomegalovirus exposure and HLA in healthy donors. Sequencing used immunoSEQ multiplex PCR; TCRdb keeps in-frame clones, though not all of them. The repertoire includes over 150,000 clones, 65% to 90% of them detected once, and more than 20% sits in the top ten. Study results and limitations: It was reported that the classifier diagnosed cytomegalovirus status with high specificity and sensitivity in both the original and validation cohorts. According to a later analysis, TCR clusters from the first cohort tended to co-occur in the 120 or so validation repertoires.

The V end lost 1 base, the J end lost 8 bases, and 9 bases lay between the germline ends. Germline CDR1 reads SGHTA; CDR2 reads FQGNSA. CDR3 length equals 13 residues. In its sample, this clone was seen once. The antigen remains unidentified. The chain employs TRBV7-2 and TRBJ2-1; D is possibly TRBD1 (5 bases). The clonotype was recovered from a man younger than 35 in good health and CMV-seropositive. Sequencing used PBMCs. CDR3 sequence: CASSLEGFYEQFF. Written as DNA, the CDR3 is TGTGCCAGCAGCTTAGAGGGGTTCTATGAGCAGTTCTTC.